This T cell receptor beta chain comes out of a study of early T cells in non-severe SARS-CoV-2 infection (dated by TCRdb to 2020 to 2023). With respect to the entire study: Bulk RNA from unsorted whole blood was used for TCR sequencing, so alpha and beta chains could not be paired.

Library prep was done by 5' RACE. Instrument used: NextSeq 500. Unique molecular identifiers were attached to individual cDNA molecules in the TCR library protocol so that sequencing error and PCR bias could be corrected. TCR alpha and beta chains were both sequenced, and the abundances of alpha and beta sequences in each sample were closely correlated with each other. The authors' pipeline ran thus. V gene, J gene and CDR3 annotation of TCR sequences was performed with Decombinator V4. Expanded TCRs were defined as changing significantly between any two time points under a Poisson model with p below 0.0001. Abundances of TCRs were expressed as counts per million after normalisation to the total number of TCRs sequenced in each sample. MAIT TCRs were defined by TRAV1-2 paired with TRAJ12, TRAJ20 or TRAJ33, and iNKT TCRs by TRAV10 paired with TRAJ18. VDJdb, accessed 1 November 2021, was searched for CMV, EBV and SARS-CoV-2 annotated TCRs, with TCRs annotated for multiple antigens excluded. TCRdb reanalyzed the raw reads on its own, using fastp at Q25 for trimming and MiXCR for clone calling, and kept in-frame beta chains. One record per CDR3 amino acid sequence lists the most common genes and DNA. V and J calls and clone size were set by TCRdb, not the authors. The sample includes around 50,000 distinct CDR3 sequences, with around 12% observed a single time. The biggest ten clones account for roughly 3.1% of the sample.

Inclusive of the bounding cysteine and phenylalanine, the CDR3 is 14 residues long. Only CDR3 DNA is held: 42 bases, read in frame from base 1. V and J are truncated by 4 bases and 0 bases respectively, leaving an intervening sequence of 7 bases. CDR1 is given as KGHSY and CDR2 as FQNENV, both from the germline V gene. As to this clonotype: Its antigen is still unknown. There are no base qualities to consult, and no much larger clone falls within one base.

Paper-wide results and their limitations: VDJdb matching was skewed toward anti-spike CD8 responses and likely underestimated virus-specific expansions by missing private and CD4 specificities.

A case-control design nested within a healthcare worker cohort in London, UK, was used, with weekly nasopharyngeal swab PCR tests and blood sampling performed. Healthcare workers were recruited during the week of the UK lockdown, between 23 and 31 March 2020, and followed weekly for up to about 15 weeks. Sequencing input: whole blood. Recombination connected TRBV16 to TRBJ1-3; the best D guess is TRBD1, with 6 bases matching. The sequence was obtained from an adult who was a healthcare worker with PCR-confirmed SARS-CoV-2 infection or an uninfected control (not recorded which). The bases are TGTGCCAGCAGCCTGGACAGCTCTGGAAACACCATATATTTT. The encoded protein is CASSLDSSGNTIYF.